The present entry profiles one TCR beta chain with its context. The sample originates from a study of T cell responses to AZD1222 COVID-19 vaccine. Trimming at V came to 7 bases and at J to 6 bases, leaving 9 bases not matched to a gene. CDR3 length: 14 residues. In germline, CDR1 is LNHDA, CDR2 SQIVND (reference sequence). Profiling relied on immunoSEQ multiplex PCR, and the TCRdb table lists in-frame clones only, not all of them. Of around 130,000 clones listed, approximately 90% are singletons. Sample: peripheral blood, taken 28 days after the second dose of the MenACWY control vaccine. The TCR comes from an adult who received the MenACWY meningococcal vaccine as a control. The chain joins TRBV19 to TRBJ1-5, with 7 nucleotides matching TRBD1. This chain's CDR3 is CASTQWTGPQPQHF. The DNA of the CDR3 is TGTGCCAGTACCCAGTGGACAGGCCCTCAGCCCCAGCATTTT.